This TCR beta chain emerged from a study of blood T cells in healthy people across ages. General study points: Researchers said unsorted PBMCs prevented a conclusive naive versus antigen-experienced comparison.

Germline V gives CDR1 LGHDT, CDR2 YNNKEL (reference sequence). Trimming cost V 6 bases and J 0 bases; bases outside gene matches: 6. The CDR3 runs 15 residues. As for this clonotype: What it recognizes is unknown.

Combining a sample-barcoded 5' primer with a J-beta primer mix, a second PCR ran for roughly 7 to 12 cycles. A single record per CDR3 protein comes from TCRdb applying MiXCR to the 5' RACE reads. The sample holds approximately 800,000 distinct CDR3 sequences, 55% to 65% seen once. PBMCs, at least 7 million per sample, were isolated. The J gene is TRBJ2-7, the V gene TRBV3-1; 9 nucleotides match TRBD2. This clonotype was obtained from a man aged 25 to 40 in good health. The sample taken for sequencing was blood. CDR3 DNA: TGTGCCAGCAGTCTAGCGGGGAGGAGCTCCTACGAGCAGTACTTC. Amino acids: CASSLAGRSSYEQYF.